The clone carrying this T cell receptor beta chain appeared once. Its antigen is unidentified. Within the sample, other DNA sequences also encode this same CDR3. Data came from immunoSEQ multiplex PCR; TCRdb stores just in-frame clones and leaves some out. The table records 100,000 or so clones, approximately 91% of them present only once. CDR3 size: 13 residues. In germline, CDR1 is LNHDA, CDR2 SQIVND (reference sequence). The germline V and J ends were trimmed by 0 bases and 5 bases, with 7 bases remaining between them. The data stem from a study of T cells in localized non-small cell lung cancer. Points from the study as a whole: There was an association of higher blood T cell density with longer overall survival. In uninvolved adjacent lung, T cell clonality reached its highest value, exceeding tumor.

The source of this sequence is a woman aged 40-69 years with stage II squamous cell lung carcinoma. The chain has TRBV19 and TRBJ1-2, with D unclear. The specimen was PBMCs, collected before any cancer treatment. The CDR3 here is CASSIDRGYGYTF. The CDR3 DNA reads as TGTGCCAGTAGTATAGATCGTGGGTATGGCTACACCTTC.